Here is one TCR beta chain with its context. The data are from a study of blood T cell repertoires in COVID-19. Study-wide background: Samples of COVID-19 (acute and convalescent) were obtained from the United States, Italy and Spain. T cells, B-cell-depleted T cells, or PBMCs provided the cDNA or gDNA that served as material.

Authors' methods: Nucleated cell counts were estimated from reference gene primer amplification. Profiled with immunoSEQ multiplex PCR; TCRdb holds only in-frame clones, not every one. V and J calls plus clone size are reproduced from that table; the DNA served to infer D and trimming. The sample yields roughly 97,000 clones, around 83% seen once. The CDR3 consists of 13 residues. J lost 7 bases, V lost 6 bases, and 8 bases had no gene match. Germline CDR1 reads MNHEY; CDR2 reads SMNVEV (reference sequence). The sample comprised peripheral blood. The sequence was collected from a woman aged 80 or older with active or convalescent COVID-19. This chain connects TRBV27 to TRBJ2-5; 7 positions match TRBD2. DNA for the CDR3: TGTGCCAGCAGCCAATGGGGGGGAGGGACCCAGTACTTC. It yields the protein CASSQWGGGTQYF.